This T cell receptor (beta chain) originates from a study of blood T cell repertoires in COVID-19. Using immunoSEQ multiplex PCR, the repertoire was profiled, and TCRdb retains in-frame clones only, with some absent. In the table there are more than 300,000 clones, 75% to 90% of which are singletons. Trimming stripped 4 bases from V and 0 bases from J, with 10 bases between. CDR1 and CDR2 (germline): ENHRY, SYGVKD. This CDR3 comprises 15 residues. Recruited during active infection, patients (from Seattle) were subsequently followed longitudinally. The sequencing input was peripheral blood. The TCR sequence derives from a woman aged 50 to 60 with COVID-19, enrolled during active disease. This chain joins TRBV10-3 and TRBJ2-1, with no clear D. The CDR3 nucleotides are TGTGCCATCAGTGGACCTAGAAGCTCCTACAATGAGCAGTTCTTC. Translated: CAISGPRSSYNEQFF.